This TCR beta chain was observed in a study of blood T cell repertoires in COVID-19. All enrollees were about 18 to 89 years old and from roughly 22 US areas. Per the original methods: By means of reference gene primer amplification, nucleated cell counts were estimated. Sequencing was performed with immunoSEQ multiplex PCR; in TCRdb, only in-frame clones are kept and a portion is missing. From that table come the V and J calls and clone size; the DNA was used to work out D and trimming. The sample holds 110,000 to 150,000 clones; around 80% are singletons and the top ten take 5% to 6.5%. The CDR3 is 13 residues long. Germline loops: CDR1 LNHNV, CDR2 YYDKDF (reference sequence). Trimming stripped 0 bases from V and 8 bases from J, with 5 bases between.

Sequencing was carried out using PBMCs or T cells enriched from blood (not recorded which). The rearrangement links TRBV15 to TRBJ1-6, with D unresolved. The source is a woman aged 50 to 65 who had recovered from COVID-19. The CDR3 here is CATSRDTDSPLHF. CDR3 DNA sequence: TGTGCCACCAGCAGAGATACGGATTCACCCCTCCACTTT.